This paragraph covers one T cell receptor beta chain sequence. The target of this receptor is not known. No base quality values were provided; no much bigger clone lies one nucleotide off. The trial excluded patients who had a history of autoimmune disease or were on systemic immunosuppression. In every dose cohort, peripheral blood was drawn for TCR sequencing at baseline, cycle 4 day 1, and cycle 7 day 1. The samples were taken from a phase I, first-in-human, multicenter, open-label dose-escalation trial of ivuxolimab. Adults with locally advanced or metastatic head and neck squamous cell, hepatocellular, melanoma or renal cell carcinoma were enrolled in the trial. Before TCR sequencing, CD4+ T cells and CD8+ T cells from peripheral blood were sorted into separate populations. Genomic DNA was isolated from the sorted cells so that the TCRbeta CDR3 region could be sequenced. The immunoSEQ Assay was used for sequencing of TCRbeta CDR3 regions. TCRdb holds this immuneACCESS table with in-frame rearrangements only. Some clones are missing; in checked studies, unresolved V genes explain under half, and the rest has no known cause. The sample contains fewer than 45,000 clones, 70% to 90% of them found a single time. The ten largest make up 10% to 15% of the sample.

The germline V gene (reference sequence) sets CDR1 to PRHDT and CDR2 to FYEKMQ. Trimming takes 1 base off V and 0 bases off J; junction bases not matched to a gene: 24. From its cysteine to its phenylalanine, the CDR3 spans 24 amino acids. Only the CDR3 region is kept as DNA, spanning 72 bases read in frame from base 1. This sample was taken from a study of OX40 agonist ivuxolimab in advanced cancers. Study-level background: Ivuxolimab was an agonistic, fully human IgG2 monoclonal antibody directed against OX40 (CD134), a costimulatory receptor. Intravenous ivuxolimab was administered to patients every 2 weeks at six dose levels: 0.01, 0.1, 0.3, 1.5, 3 and 10 mg/kg. Of the approximately 50 dose-escalation patients, hepatocellular carcinoma was present in approximately 20, melanoma in roughly 15, renal cell carcinoma in 9 and head and neck cancer in 9. In the dose-escalation cohort, 70% to 90% of patients were male, and the mean age was roughly 56 years with a range of 23 to 79. Patients were allowed to have had prior anti-PD-1, anti-PD-L1 or anti-CTLA-4 therapy, and around two fifths of the dose-escalation patients had been treated with checkpoint inhibitors. Three dose-escalation patients achieved partial responses, one with hepatocellular carcinoma and two with cutaneous melanoma. Peripheral TCRbeta sequencing was intended to test whether TCR sequence diversity was altered and clonal T-cell expansion was caused by ivuxolimab. The paper describes the monotherapy dose-escalation part (N of about 47 patients) of the phase I trial of ivuxolimab. Study-level results and caveats: Low levels of normalized T-cell clonal expansion were also shown by some nonresponding patients. At doses from 0.1 to 3.0 mg/kg, clonal expansion was seen in both CD4+ and CD8+ blood T cells between baseline and week 6. Antigen specificity was not determined for the clonally expanded peripheral T cells. In partial responders in the 0.1-3.0 mg/kg groups, normalized peripheral clonal expansion was found to be among the lowest, especially among CD8+ T cells. After ivuxolimab, expanded clones were on average more numerous among CD8+ T cells than among CD4+ T cells.

The chain couples TRBV13 to TRBJ2-2; TRBD1 lines up with 9 middle nucleotides. The specimen comprised CD4+ or CD8+ T cells sorted from blood, sampled in a trial of the OX40 agonist ivuxolimab. The origin of this receptor is an adult with an advanced solid tumor such as melanoma, head and neck, liver or kidney cancer. The sequence in DNA is TGTGCCAGCAGCTTAGCTACTTCGATTCCGGGACAGGGACCCGACACATCGAACACCGGGGAGCTGTTTTTT. This sequence encodes CASSLATSIPGQGPDTSNTGELFF.